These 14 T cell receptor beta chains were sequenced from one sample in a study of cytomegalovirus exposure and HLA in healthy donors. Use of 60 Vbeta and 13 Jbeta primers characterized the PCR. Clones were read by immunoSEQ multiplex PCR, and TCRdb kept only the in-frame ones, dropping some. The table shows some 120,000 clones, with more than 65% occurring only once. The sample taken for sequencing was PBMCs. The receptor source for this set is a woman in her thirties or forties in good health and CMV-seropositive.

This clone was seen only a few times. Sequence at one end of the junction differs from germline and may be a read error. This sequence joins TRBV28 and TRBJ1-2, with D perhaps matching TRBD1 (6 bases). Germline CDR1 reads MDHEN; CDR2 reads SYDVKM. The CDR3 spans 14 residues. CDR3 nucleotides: TGTGCCAGCAGTATATGGACAGCTAACTATGGCTACACCTTC. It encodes CASSIWTANYGYTF.

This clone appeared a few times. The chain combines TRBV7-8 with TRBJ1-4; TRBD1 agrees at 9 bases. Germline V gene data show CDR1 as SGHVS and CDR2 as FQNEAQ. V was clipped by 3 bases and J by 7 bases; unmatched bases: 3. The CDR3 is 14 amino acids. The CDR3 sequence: CASSFRDRAEKLFF. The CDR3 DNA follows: TGTGCCAGCAGCTTCCGGGACAGGGCTGAAAAACTGTTTTTT.

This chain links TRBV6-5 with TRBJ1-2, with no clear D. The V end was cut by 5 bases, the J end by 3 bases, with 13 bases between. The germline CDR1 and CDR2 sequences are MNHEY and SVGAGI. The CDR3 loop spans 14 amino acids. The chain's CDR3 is CASSRSGEDYGYTF. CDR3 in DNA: TGTGCCAGCAGTCGCTCCGGGGAGGACTATGGCTACACCTTC.

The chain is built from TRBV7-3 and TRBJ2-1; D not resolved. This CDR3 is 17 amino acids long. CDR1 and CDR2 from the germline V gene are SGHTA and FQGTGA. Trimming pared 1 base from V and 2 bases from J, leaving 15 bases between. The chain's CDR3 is CASSLSPLEPPYNEQFF. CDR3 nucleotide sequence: TGTGCCAGCAGCTTAAGCCCCTTGGAGCCGCCCTACAATGAGCAGTTCTTC.

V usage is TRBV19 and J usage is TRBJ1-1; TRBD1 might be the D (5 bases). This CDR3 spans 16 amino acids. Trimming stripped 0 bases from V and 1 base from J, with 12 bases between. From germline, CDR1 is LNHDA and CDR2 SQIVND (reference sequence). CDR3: CASSIDQGLSNTEAFF. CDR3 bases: TGTGCCAGTAGTATAGACCAGGGACTCTCGAACACTGAAGCTTTCTTT.

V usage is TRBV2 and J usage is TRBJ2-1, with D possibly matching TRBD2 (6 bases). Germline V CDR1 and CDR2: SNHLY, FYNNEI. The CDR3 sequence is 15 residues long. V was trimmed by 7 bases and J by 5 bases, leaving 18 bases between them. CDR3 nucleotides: TGTGCCAGCACCCTTTATGGCGGGAAGAACAATGAGCAGTTCTTC. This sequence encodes CASTLYGGKNNEQFF.

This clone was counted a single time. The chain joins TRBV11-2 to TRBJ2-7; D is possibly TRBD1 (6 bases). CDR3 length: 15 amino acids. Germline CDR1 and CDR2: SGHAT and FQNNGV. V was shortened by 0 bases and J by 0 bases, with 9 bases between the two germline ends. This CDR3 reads CASSLERGSSYEQYF. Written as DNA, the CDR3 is TGTGCCAGCAGCTTAGAGAGGGGGAGCTCCTACGAGCAGTACTTC.

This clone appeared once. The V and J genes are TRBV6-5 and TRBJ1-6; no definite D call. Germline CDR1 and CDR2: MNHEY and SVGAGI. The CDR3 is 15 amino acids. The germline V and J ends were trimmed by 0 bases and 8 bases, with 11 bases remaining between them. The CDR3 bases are TGTGCCAGCAGTTACTCGGAGTCCCGGGATTCACCCCTCCACTTT. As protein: CASSYSESRDSPLHF.

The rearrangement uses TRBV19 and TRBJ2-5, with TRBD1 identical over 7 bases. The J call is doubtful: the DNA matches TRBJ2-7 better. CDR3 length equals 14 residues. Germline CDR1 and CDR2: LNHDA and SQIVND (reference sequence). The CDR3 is CASSATGASYEQYF. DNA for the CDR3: TGTGCCAGTAGTGCTACAGGGGCCTCCTACGAGCAGTACTTC.

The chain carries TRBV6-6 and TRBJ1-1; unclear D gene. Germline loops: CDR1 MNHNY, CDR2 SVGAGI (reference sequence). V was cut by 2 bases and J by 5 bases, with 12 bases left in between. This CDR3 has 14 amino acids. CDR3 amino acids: CASSYAGGRTEAFF. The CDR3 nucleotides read TGTGCCAGCAGTTACGCGGGAGGGAGGACTGAAGCTTTCTTT.

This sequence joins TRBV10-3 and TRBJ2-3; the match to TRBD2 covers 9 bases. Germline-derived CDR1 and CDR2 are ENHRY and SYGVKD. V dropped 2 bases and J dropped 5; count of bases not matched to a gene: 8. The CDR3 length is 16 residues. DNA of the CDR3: TGTGCCATCAGTGAGGGCGGGAGGGCCGTGATAGATACGCAGTATTTT. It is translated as CAISEGGRAVIDTQYF.

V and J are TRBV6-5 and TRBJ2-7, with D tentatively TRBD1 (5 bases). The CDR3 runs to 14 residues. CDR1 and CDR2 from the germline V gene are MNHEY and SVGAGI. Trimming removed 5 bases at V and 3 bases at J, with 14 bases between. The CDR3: CASSVGDRVYEQYF. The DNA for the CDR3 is TGTGCCAGCAGTGTCGGCGACAGAGTCTACGAGCAGTACTTC.

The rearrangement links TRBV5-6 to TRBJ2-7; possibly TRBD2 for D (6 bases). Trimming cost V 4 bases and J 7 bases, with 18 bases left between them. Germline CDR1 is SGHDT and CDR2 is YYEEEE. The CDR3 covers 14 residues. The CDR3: CASSLTAPEGEQYF. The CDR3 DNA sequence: TGTGCCAGCAGCCTGACAGCCCCGGAGGGGGAGCAGTACTTC.

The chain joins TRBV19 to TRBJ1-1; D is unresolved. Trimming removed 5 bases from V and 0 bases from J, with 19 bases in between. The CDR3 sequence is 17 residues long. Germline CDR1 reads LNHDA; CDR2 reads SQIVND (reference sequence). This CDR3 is CASSALGPTRMNTEAFF. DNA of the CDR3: TGTGCCAGTAGTGCCCTCGGACCAACTAGGATGAACACTGAAGCTTTCTTT.